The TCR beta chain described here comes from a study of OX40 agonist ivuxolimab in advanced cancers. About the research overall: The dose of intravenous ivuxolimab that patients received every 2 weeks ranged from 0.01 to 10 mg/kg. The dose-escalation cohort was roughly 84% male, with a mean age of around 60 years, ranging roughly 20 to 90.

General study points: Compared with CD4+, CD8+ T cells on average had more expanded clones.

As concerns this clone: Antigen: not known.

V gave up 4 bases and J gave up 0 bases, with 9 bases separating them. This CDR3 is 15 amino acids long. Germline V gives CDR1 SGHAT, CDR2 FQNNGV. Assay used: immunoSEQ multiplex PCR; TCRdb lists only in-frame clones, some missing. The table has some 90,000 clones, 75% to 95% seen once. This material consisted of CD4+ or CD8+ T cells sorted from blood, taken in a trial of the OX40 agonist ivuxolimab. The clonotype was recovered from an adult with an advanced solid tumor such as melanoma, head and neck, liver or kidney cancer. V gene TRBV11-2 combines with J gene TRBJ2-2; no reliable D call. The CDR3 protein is CASSWASANTGELFF. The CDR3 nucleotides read TGTGCCAGCAGCTGGGCCTCCGCGAACACCGGGGAGCTGTTTTTT.